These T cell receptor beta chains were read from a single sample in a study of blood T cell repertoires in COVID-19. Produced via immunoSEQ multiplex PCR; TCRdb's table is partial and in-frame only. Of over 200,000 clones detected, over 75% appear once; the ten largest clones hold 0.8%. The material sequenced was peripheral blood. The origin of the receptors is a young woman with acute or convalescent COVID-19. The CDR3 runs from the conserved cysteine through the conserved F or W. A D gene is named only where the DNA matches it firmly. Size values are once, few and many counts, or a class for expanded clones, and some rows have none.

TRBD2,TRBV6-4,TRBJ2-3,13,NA,CASMREVTDTQYF,TGTGCCAGCATGCGGGAGGTAACAGATACGCAGTATTTT
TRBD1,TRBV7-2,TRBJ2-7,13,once,CASRAGQGYEQYF,TGTGCCAGCAGGGCGGGACAGGGCTACGAGCAGTACTTC
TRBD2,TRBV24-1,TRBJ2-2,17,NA,CATSDPRTSGQTGELFF,TGTGCCACCAGTGATCCCAGGACTAGCGGGCAAACCGGGGAGCTGTTTTTT
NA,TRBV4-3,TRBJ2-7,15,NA,CASSQNPGTPYEQYF,TGCGCCAGCAGCCAAAATCCAGGGACACCTTACGAGCAGTACTTC
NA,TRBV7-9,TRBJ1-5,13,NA,CASSLMGRQPQHF,TGTGCCAGCAGCTTGATGGGGAGGCAGCCCCAGCATTTT
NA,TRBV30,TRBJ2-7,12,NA,CAWSPASYEQYF,TGTGCCTGGAGCCCCGCGTCATACGAGCAGTACTTC
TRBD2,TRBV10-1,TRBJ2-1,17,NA,CASSGLGAGPSYNEQFF,TGCGCCAGCAGTGGACTCGGAGCGGGACCTTCCTACAATGAGCAGTTCTTC
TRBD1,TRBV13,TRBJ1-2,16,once,CASSLRDRVIDYGYTF,TGTGCCAGCAGCTTAAGGGACAGGGTTATCGACTATGGCTACACCTTC
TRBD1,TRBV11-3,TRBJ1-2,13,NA,CASSMTGFYGYTF,TGTGCCAGCAGCATGACAGGGTTCTATGGCTACACCTTC
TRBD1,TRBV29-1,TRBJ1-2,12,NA,CSAGQGMSGYTF,TGCAGCGCCGGACAGGGTATGAGTGGCTACACCTTC